Detailed here is one T cell receptor (beta chain). Its antigen remains unidentified. This sample is part of a study of vaccination and CD4 T cells after COVID-19. Per the germline V gene, CDR1 is SGHRS and CDR2 is YFSETQ. J gave up 1 base and V 0 bases, and 4 bases lay outside the gene matches. The CDR3 loop spans 15 amino acids. Oncomine TCR Beta short-read sequencing was applied to DNA from cultured CD4+ T cells. TCRdb fed the PCR reads into MiXCR, producing one record per CDR3 protein. The sample lists about 20,000 distinct CDR3 sequences; 45% to 55% were seen once. As to treatment: approximately 11-day PBMC culture with coronavirus spike peptide pools or control peptides (ViraFEST assay).

The TCR sequence derives from a human donor who had recovered from COVID-19. The chain links TRBV5-1 to TRBJ2-7; 7 bases agree with TRBD2. Sequencing input: CD4+ T cells from blood, cultured in vitro. The CDR3 DNA sequence: TGCGCCAGCAGCTTGGAGTCTAGCGGTTCCTACGAGCAGTACTTC. As protein: CASSLESSGSYEQYF. The full variable domain, with the rest looked up from reference TRBV5-1 and TRBJ2-7, is KAGVTQTPRYLIKTRGQQVTLSCSPISGHRSVSWYQQTPGQGLQFLFEYFSETQRNKGNFPGRFSGRQFSNSRSEMNVSTLELGDSALYLCASSLESSGSYEQYFGPGTRLTVT.